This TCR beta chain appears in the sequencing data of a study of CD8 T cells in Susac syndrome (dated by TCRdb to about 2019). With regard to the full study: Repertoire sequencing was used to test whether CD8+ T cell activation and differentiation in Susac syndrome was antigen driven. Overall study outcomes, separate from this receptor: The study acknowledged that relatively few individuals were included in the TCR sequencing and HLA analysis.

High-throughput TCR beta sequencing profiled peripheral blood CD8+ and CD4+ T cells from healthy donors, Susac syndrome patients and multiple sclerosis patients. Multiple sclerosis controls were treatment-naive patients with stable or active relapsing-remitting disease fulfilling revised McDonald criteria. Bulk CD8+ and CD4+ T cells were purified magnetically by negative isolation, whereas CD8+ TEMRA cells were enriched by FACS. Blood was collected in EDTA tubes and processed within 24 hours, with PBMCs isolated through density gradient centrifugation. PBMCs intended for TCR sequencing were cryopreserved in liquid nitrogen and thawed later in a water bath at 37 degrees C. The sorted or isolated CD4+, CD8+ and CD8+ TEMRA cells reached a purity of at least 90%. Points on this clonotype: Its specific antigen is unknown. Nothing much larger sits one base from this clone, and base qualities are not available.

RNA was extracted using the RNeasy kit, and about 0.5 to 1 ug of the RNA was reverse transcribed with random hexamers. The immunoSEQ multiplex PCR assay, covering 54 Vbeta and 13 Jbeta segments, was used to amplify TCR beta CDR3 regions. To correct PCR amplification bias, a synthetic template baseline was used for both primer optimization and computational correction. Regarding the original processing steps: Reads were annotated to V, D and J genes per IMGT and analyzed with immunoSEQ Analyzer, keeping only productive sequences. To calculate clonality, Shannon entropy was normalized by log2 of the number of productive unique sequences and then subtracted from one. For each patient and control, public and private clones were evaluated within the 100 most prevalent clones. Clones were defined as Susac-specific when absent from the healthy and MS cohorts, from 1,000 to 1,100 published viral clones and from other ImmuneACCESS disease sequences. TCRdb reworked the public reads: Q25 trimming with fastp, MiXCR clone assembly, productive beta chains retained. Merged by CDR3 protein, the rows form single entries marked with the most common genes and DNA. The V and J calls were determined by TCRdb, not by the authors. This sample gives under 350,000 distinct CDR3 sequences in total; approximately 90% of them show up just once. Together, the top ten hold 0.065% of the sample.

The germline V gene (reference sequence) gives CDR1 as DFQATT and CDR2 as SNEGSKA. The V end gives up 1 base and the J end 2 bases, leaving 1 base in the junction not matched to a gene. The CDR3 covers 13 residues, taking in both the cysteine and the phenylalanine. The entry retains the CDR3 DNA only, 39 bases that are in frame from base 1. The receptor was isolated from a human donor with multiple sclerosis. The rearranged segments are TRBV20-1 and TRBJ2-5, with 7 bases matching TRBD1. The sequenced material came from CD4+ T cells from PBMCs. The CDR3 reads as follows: CSARVTGQETQYF. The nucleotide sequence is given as TGCAGTGCTAGAGTGACAGGGCAAGAGACCCAGTACTTC.